This T cell receptor (beta chain) was identified in a study of post-analysis software for immune sequencing data (dated by TCRdb to the mid-2010s). Some background on the complete study: Disease courses on record covered relapsing-remitting, secondary progressive and progressive-relapsing multiple sclerosis, though some patients had no subtype annotation. Patient repertoires were compared against 11 previously published healthy control repertoires from donors aged roughly 6 to 27 years. A subset of samples was prepared in parallel using single-end sample barcoding, then pooled and co-amplified after Illumina adapter ligation. General conclusions and limits of the study: Direct clustering with F measure showed strong co-clustering of samples prepared in the same batch, prompting a batch-effect correction. The multiple sclerosis patient group was slightly younger than the control group. Roughly 5 TRBV segments, including TRBV5-6, TRBV5-1 and TRBV20-1, were significantly more frequent in patients than controls. Compared with controls, multiple sclerosis patients had significantly lower normalized Chao1 diversity, a finding suggesting substantial peripheral T-cell clonal expansion.

This clonotype has just a few counts. What this receptor recognizes is not known. Base qualities are not provided; no much larger clone lies one nucleotide away. In the germline V gene, CDR1 corresponds to SGHRS and CDR2 to YFSETQ. Taken from cysteine to phenylalanine, the CDR3 has 20 residues. The sequence is cut down to CDR3 DNA, 60 bases in frame from base 1. The junction shows trimming of 7 bases on V and 3 bases on J, plus 32 bases between the germline ends. To demonstrate the VDJtools post-analysis software, the study profiled TCR beta repertoires from the peripheral blood of approximately twelve young patients with multiple sclerosis. The multiple sclerosis patients were children and adolescents between about 6 and 16 years of age. The protocol used for the library was PCR. Data came from an Illumina HiSeq 2500. To reduce PCR and sequencing biases, unique molecular identifiers were incorporated into the TCR beta cDNA libraries. About 500,000 cDNA molecules were obtained for every 1 to 10 million input T cells, so each molecule roughly corresponded to one T cell. Patient libraries were prepared and sequenced with the same protocol used for the earlier healthy control dataset. Within a given batch, samples were prepared together, multiplexed and sequenced on the same HiSeq lane. As for how the authors treated the data: Raw barcoded reads were processed with MIGEC, discarding single-read molecular identifier groups before consensus assembly and CDR3 extraction. VDJtools was used for post-analysis of the clonotype tables, with diversity normalized by down-sampling every dataset to the smallest sample size. To correct batch-related cross-sample contamination, repertoire overlap clustering matched CDR3 amino acid sequences but not nucleotide sequences. TCRdb cleaned the public reads at Q25 with fastp, built clones with MiXCR and kept in-frame beta chains. Rows merge per CDR3 protein into single entries with the most common DNA and genes. V and J calls and clone size were set by TCRdb, not the authors. This sample gives 170,000 or so distinct CDR3 sequences in total; approximately 31% of them show up just once. Approximately 1.6% of the sample comes from the top ten.

Material for sequencing was blood. The chain is assembled from TRBV5-1 and TRBJ1-5, and perhaps TRBD1 as D gene, on 5 matching bases. The TCR originated in a girl under 18 with multiple sclerosis. DNA sequence: TGCGCCAGCGAGCTTGTAAACCTAGTGGGGGAGATACGCCCCAATCAGCCCCAGCATTTT. The translation is CASELVNLVGEIRPNQPQHF.